The 23 T cell receptor beta chains in this list originate from one sample, sequenced in a study of blood T cell repertoires in COVID-19. Here immunoSEQ multiplex PCR was the method, and the copy in TCRdb shows in-frame clones only, minus some. The sample shows about 58,000 clones, more than 85% of them seen only once. Input material: peripheral blood. The receptors were sampled from a man aged 50 to 59 with active COVID-19.

Regarding this clone: The sample has other DNA sequences that encode this CDR3 too. The gene calls are TRBV28 and TRBJ2-5; D uncertain. CDR1 is MDHEN and CDR2 is SYDVKM in the germline V gene. With 1 base removed from V and 4 bases from J, the gap between germline ends came to 4 bases. The length of the CDR3 is 12 residues. CDR3 sequence reads: CASSLYRETQYF. For the CDR3, the DNA is TGTGCCAGCAGTTTATATCGAGAGACCCAGTACTTC.

This chain's CDR3 is CASPRSGTRTTGELFF. CDR3 coding DNA: TGTGCCAGCCCCCGGTCGGGGACAAGGACCACCGGGGAGCTGTTTTTT. The rearrangement joins TRBV5-8 to TRBJ2-2; D may be TRBD1 (6 bases). CDR1 is SGHTS and CDR2 is YDEGEE in the germline V gene. Trimming took off 7 bases at V and 4 bases at J, with 20 bases between the two ends. The CDR3 consists of 16 residues.

CDR3 in DNA: TGTGCCAGCAGTCCTCGGGGAGGGCCCTACGAGCAGTACTTC. Translating gives CASSPRGGPYEQYF. The rearrangement joins TRBV27 to TRBJ2-7; 7 bases are a match to TRBD2. V shed 5 bases and J 2 bases; nucleotides not matched to a gene: 6. Germline CDR1 and CDR2: MNHEY and SMNVEV (reference sequence). The CDR3 spans 14 residues.

This clone was counted once. The chain joins TRBV3-1 (or the pseudogene TRBV3-2) to TRBJ2-1; TRBD1 is a possible D gene (5 bases). Trimming removed 1 base at V and 7 bases at J, with 26 bases between. This CDR3 is built from 19 residues. CDR1 is LGHDT and CDR2 is YNNKEL in the germline V gene (reference sequence). The CDR3 loop reads CASSQGPGRGTWVTNEQFF. The CDR3 DNA sequence: TGTGCCAGCAGCCAAGGTCCCGGTAGGGGTACTTGGGTAACAAATGAGCAGTTCTTC.

The CDR3 protein is CASSFRTAQVRRGELFF. The CDR3 DNA reads as TGTGCCAGCAGCTTCCGGACAGCTCAGGTCCGTCGCGGGGAGCTGTTTTTT. The rearrangement uses TRBV11-3 and TRBJ2-2; perhaps TRBD1 as D (6 bases). From germline, CDR1 is SGHNT and CDR2 YENEEA. The CDR3 is 17 residues long. Trimming took 3 bases from V and 7 from J, leaving 21 bases between them.

The chain joins TRBV29-1 to TRBJ1-2; D perhaps matches TRBD1 (6 bases). Trimming cost V 5 bases and J 5 bases, with 15 bases left between them. The germline gives CDR1 SQVTM, CDR2 ANQGSEA. The CDR3 totals 13 residues. This CDR3 is CSVSEQGGYGYTF. The CDR3 DNA reads as TGCAGCGTTTCTGAACAGGGCGGGTATGGCTACACCTTC.

The chain combines TRBV25-1 with TRBJ1-1; 8 bases match TRBD1. The CDR3 contains 17 residues. The germline gives CDR1 MGHDK, CDR2 SYGVNS. Trimming took 8 bases from V and 5 from J; bases not matched to a gene: 19. The CDR3 sequence is CASQSRQGRSGETEAFF. The CDR3 region has the DNA TGTGCCAGCCAAAGTAGACAGGGGAGGAGTGGGGAAACTGAAGCTTTCTTT.

The genes are TRBV19 and TRBJ2-2; 8 positions agree with TRBD2. The CDR3 has 17 amino acids. The J segment lost 2 bases and the V segment lost 2 bases, leaving 7 bases of the junction unmatched. Per the germline V gene, CDR1 is LNHDA and CDR2 is SQIVND (reference sequence). DNA of the CDR3: TGTGCCAGTAGTATACGGTGGCTAGCGGGCAACACCGGGGAGCTGTTTTTT. Translation: CASSIRWLAGNTGELFF.

This clone has a handful of counts. The chain employs TRBV5-1 and TRBJ1-6; no clear D. Germline V gene sequence: CDR1 SGHRS, CDR2 YFSETQ. The V end was cut by 5 bases, the J end by 8 bases, with 14 bases between. This CDR3 has 14 amino acids. CDR3 coding DNA: TGCGCCAGCAGTACGGGAGAGAGGGATTCACCCCTCCACTTT. It specifies CASSTGERDSPLHF.

This clone is a singleton in its sample. The V and J genes are TRBV6-5 and TRBJ1-2; TRBD1 matches at 10 bases. Germline CDR1 MNHEY, CDR2 SVGAGI. The CDR3 loop spans 16 amino acids. The junction had 8 bases not matched to a gene; V was cut back by 2 bases and J by 5 bases. Here the CDR3 DNA reads TGTGCCAGCAGTTACCTGAGGACAGGGGGTGGTTATGGCTACACCTTC. As protein: CASSYLRTGGGYGYTF.

The chain combines TRBV28 with TRBJ2-1; maybe TRBD2 (5 bases). This CDR3 comprises 16 residues. Germline V gene data show CDR1 as MDHEN and CDR2 as SYDVKM. Trimming pared 2 bases from V and 0 bases from J, leaving 11 bases between. CDR3 nucleotides: TGTGCCAGCAGTTTAGCGCTGGGGAGCTCCTACAATGAGCAGTTCTTC. Its translation is CASSLALGSSYNEQFF.

The chain uses TRBV7-9 and TRBJ1-6, with TRBD1 identical over 8 bases. The CDR3 is 14 residues long. After removal of 5 bases from V and 10 bases from J, the junction contained 7 bases not matched to a gene. Looked up from germline, CDR1 is SEHNR and CDR2 is FQNEAQ (reference sequence). The DNA for the CDR3 is TGTGCCAGCAGCCTAGGACAGGGATCGTCACCCCTCCACTTT. Its protein product is CASSLGQGSSPLHF.

The chain joins TRBV14 to TRBJ2-3; maybe TRBD1 (6 bases). Trimming stripped 1 base from V and 3 bases from J, with 11 bases between. Germline V gene data show CDR1 as SGHDN and CDR2 as FVKESK. This CDR3 has 15 amino acids. The CDR3 reads CASSQVTRGTDTQYF. The CDR3 DNA is TGTGCCAGCAGCCAAGTAACCAGGGGTACAGATACGCAGTATTTT. The entire variable domain, with the rest obtained from reference TRBV14 and TRBJ2-3, is as follows: EAGVTQFPSHSVIEKGQTVTLRCDPISGHDNLYWYRRVMGKEIKFLLHFVKESKQDESGMPNNRFLAERTGGTYSTLKVQPAELEDSGVYFCASSQVTRGTDTQYFGPGTRLTVL.

This clone was counted a few times. The CDR3 DNA reads TGCGCCAGCAGCTTGGCGGCTAGCCTAAGCACAGATACGCAGTATTTT. This gives the protein CASSLAASLSTDTQYF. This chain links TRBV5-1 with TRBJ2-3; perhaps TRBD2 as D (5 bases). The CDR3 has 16 residues. Trimming cost V 0 bases and J 0 bases, with 11 bases left between them. Germline lookup yields CDR1 SGHRS and CDR2 YFSETQ.

The chain uses TRBV27 and TRBJ1-5; the match to TRBD1 covers 7 bases. This CDR3 contains 14 residues. Germline V CDR1 and CDR2: MNHEY, SMNVEV (reference sequence). Unmatched junction bases numbered 8, after V lost 6 bases and J lost 6 bases. The DNA for the CDR3 is TGTGCCAGCAGCTCATTCCCAGGGGGTCAGCCCCAGCATTTT. As protein: CASSSFPGGQPQHF.

The CDR3: CASSPRDRGSYGYTF. Here the CDR3 DNA reads TGTGCCAGCAGCCCCCGGGACAGGGGGTCCTATGGCTACACCTTC. V gene TRBV7-6 combines with J gene TRBJ1-2; TRBD1 matches 11 bases. CDR3 size: 15 residues. J lost 4 bases, V lost 5 bases, and 6 bases had no gene match. CDR1 SGHVS and CDR2 FNYEAQ come from the germline V gene.

The rearrangement joins TRBV15 to TRBJ2-1; a weak D match, TRBD2 (6 bases). Germline V gene sequence: CDR1 LNHNV, CDR2 YYDKDF (reference sequence). The CDR3 spans 15 residues. Trimming shortened V by 0 bases and J by 4 bases, and 10 bases separated the two germline ends. This chain's CDR3 is CATSRDRGGYNEQFF. The CDR3 DNA reads as TGTGCCACCAGCAGAGATCGTGGAGGGTACAATGAGCAGTTCTTC.

This CDR3 reads CASSHGKRHEYEKLFF. In nucleotides, the CDR3 is TGCGCCAGCAGCCACGGAAAGCGGCACGAATATGAAAAACTGTTTTTT. The chain recombines TRBV5-1 with TRBJ1-4; D is unclear. Trimming took off 4 bases at V and 6 bases at J, with 19 bases between the two ends. The length of the CDR3 is 16 residues. Looked up from germline, CDR1 is SGHRS and CDR2 is YFSETQ.

The rearrangement links TRBV10-3 to TRBJ2-1, with 9 bases lining up with TRBD1. The CDR3 extends over 15 amino acids. Per the germline V gene, CDR1 is ENHRY and CDR2 is SYGVKD. The trim removed 4 bases at V and 6 bases at J, leaving 7 bases unmatched. CDR3 sequence reads: CAISATGTGPNEQFF. The CDR3 DNA sequence: TGTGCCATCAGTGCCACCGGGACAGGGCCCAATGAGCAGTTCTTC.

The chain links TRBV7-9 to TRBJ2-3; TRBD2 aligns across 9 bases. Trimming at V came to 1 base and at J to 4 bases, leaving 15 bases not matched to a gene. Germline lookup yields CDR1 SEHNR and CDR2 FQNEAQ (reference sequence). The CDR3 contains 19 residues. For the CDR3, the DNA is TGTGCCAGCAGCTTAGGGTCTGCGGCGGGAGGGCCTCGGGCAGATACGCAGTATTTT. Encoded protein: CASSLGSAAGGPRADTQYF.

This sequence joins TRBV5-1 and TRBJ2-1; the match to TRBD1 covers 7 bases. Looked up from germline, CDR1 is SGHRS and CDR2 is YFSETQ. The V and J ends lost 2 bases and 8 bases, in that order; junction bases with no gene match: 7. This CDR3 comprises 14 residues. The CDR3 nucleotides are TGCGCCAGCAGCTTTAGGGACAGTTCACATGAGCAGTTCTTC. The encoded protein is CASSFRDSSHEQFF.

The gene calls are TRBV6-6 and TRBJ1-2, with TRBD1 matching 7 bases. This CDR3 is built from 14 residues. The germline CDR1 and CDR2 sequences are MNHNY and SVGAGI (reference sequence). With 2 bases clipped from V and 8 bases from J, the junction kept 8 bases outside the gene matches. This chain's CDR3 is CASSYLGETGGYTF. DNA for the CDR3: TGTGCCAGCAGTTACCTGGGTGAGACAGGGGGCTACACCTTC.

This clone was recorded only once. The chain carries TRBV27 and TRBJ1-1; no firm D call. Trimming left V 6 bases short and J 8 bases short, with 16 bases between. In germline, CDR1 is MNHEY, CDR2 SMNVEV (reference sequence). The CDR3 is 13 residues long. The CDR3 DNA reads TGTGCCAGCAGCCTGAGCCGTCGAGCCGAAGCTTTCTTT. As protein: CASSLSRRAEAFF.